The text below deals with one T cell receptor beta chain. What it binds is unknown. The junction differs from germline at one of its ends, possibly a read error. These data originate in a study of prognosis after radiotherapy for stage I lung cancer. The overall study: Every lung cancer patient of the non-small cell type was deemed medically inoperable.

The CDR3 totals 12 residues. CDR1 and CDR2 from the germline V gene are MNHEY and SMNVEV (reference sequence). The authors amplified TCR beta CDR3 from genomic DNA using two-round multiplex PCR. First-round PCR, the initial amplification, used primers specific to each TRBV and TRBJ gene. Each CDR3 protein gets one entry after TCRdb re-called the multiplex PCR reads with MiXCR. This repertoire shows about 18,000 distinct CDR3 sequences, roughly a quarter found once; its top ten account for about 22%. Study-level findings and limits: The study found that unique TCR clone counts fell after stereotactic body radiation therapy, median around 10,000 versus 6,500. Reportedly, the usage of TRBV and TRBJ genes was not the same in patients with and without metastases.

Blood draws of roughly 6 milliliters of peripheral blood occurred at each of two time points. The sample was PBMCs, taken before or after stereotactic body radiation therapy (not recorded which). The receptor comes from a donor at least 50 years old with non-small cell lung cancer. This chain links TRBV27 with TRBJ2-2; D perhaps matches TRBD2 (6 bases). CDR3 DNA sequence: TGTGCCAGCACCGGAACAGGCGGGGAGCTGTCTTTT. Its protein product is CASTGTGGELSF.